The entry below gives a single T cell receptor beta chain sequence along with its context. The entry originates in a study of blood T cell repertoires in COVID-19. At the level of the study: PBMCs, B-cell-depleted T cells, or T cells were the source of the cDNA or gDNA that made up the material.

Germline V CDR1 and CDR2: MGHRA, YSYEKL. The germline V and J ends were trimmed by 2 bases and 10 bases, with 12 bases remaining between them. This CDR3 is built from 13 residues. Some clones are missing from TCRdb's copy, which holds only in-frame ones; the method was immunoSEQ multiplex PCR. This table holds 150,000 to 200,000 clones, 79% found once. This rearrangement joins TRBV4-1 to TRBJ1-5; D gene ambiguous. What was sequenced was peripheral blood. The TCR sequence derives from a man in his 60s with active or convalescent COVID-19. In DNA form, the CDR3 reads TGCGCCAGCAGCCAATCCGACCGGGAACCCCAGCATTTT. The encoded protein is CASSQSDREPQHF.